This TCR beta chain stems from a study of T cells in Graves' hyperthyroidism and ophthalmopathy. For Graves' hyperthyroidism to be stable, ophthalmopathy could not progress within 18 months. The diagnostic basis comprised clinical symptoms, serum thyroxine and TRAb, thyroid ultrasound and orbital computed tomography. This clonotype appeared a few times. Its specificity is unknown. RNA transcripts provided the source from which TCR beta CDR3 regions were amplified. A first-round RT-PCR of the TCR CDR3 used the HTBI primer set. TCRdb re-derived calls from the multiplex PCR reads in MiXCR, one entry per CDR3 protein. The sample gives some 600,000 distinct CDR3 sequences, 35% to 55% of which show up once; about 8.2% is in the top ten. The CDR3 runs 15 residues. The germline V gene encodes CDR1 SGHVS and CDR2 FNYEAQ. Losses at the gene ends were 4 bases for V and 4 bases for J; bases not matched to a gene: 8.

Notes on the study in general: Clonotypes that were expanded in thyroid above 0.001 mostly appeared in blood too. Ophthalmopathy was predicted by the model a median of roughly 6.6 months ahead of onset.

The TCR comes from a woman in her late teens or twenties with Graves' hyperthyroidism. The sequenced material came from peripheral blood or thyroid tissue (not recorded which). The V call is TRBV7-6, the J call TRBJ2-5, with 8 bases aligning to TRBD1. The CDR3 loop reads CASSSSQGAGETQYF. CDR3 DNA sequence: TGTGCCAGCAGCTCTTCTCAGGGGGCGGGAGAGACCCAGTACTTC.